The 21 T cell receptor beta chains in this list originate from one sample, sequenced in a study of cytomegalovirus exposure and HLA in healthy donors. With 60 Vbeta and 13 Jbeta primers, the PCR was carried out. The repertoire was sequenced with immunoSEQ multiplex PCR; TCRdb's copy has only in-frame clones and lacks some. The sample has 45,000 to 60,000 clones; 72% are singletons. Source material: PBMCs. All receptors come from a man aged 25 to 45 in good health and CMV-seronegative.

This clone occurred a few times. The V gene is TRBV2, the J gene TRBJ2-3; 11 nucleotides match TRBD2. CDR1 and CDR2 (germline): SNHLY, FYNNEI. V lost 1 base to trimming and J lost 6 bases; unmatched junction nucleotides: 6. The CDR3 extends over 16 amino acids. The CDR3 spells CASSEVGLAEVDTQYF. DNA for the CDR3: TGTGCCAGCAGTGAAGTGGGACTAGCGGAGGTGGATACGCAGTATTTT.

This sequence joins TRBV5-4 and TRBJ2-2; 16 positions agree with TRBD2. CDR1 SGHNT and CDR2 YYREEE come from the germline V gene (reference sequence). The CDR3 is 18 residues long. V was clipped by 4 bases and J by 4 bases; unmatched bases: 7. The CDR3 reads CASSGGLAGGPGTGELFF. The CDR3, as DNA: TGTGCCAGCAGCGGGGGACTAGCGGGAGGGCCCGGCACCGGGGAGCTGTTTTTT.

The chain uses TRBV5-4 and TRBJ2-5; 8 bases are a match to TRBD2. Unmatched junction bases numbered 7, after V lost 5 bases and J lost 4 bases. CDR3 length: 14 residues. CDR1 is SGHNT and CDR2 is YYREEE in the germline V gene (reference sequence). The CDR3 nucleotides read TGTGCCAGCAGTACAGGAGCGGGAGCAGAGACCCAGTACTTC. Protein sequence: CASSTGAGAETQYF.

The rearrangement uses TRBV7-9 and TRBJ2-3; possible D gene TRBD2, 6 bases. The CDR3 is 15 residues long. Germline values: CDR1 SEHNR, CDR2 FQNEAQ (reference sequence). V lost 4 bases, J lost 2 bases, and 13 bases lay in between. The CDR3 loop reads CASSSHSGLTDTQYF. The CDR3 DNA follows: TGTGCCAGCAGCTCACATAGCGGTCTCACAGATACGCAGTATTTT. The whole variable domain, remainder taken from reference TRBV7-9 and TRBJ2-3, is DTGVSQNPRHKITKRGQNVTFRCDPISEHNRLYWYRQTLGQGPEFLTYFQNEAQLEKSRLLSDRFSAERPKGSFSTLEIQRTEQGDSAMYLCASSSHSGLTDTQYFGPGTRLTVL.

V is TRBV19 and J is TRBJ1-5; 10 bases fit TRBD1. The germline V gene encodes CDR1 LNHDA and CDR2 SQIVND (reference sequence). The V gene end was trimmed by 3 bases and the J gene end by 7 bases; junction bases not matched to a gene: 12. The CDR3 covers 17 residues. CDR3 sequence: CASSIIGVTGGSQPQHF. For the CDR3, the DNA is TGTGCCAGTAGTATTATCGGCGTGACAGGGGGCAGCCAGCCCCAGCATTTT.

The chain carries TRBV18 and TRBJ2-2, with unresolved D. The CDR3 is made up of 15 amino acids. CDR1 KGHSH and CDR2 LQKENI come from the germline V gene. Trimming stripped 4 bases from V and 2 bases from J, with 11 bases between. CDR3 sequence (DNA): TGTGCCAGCTCACTCACCCGAACTAACACCGGGGAGCTGTTTTTT. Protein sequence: CASSLTRTNTGELFF.

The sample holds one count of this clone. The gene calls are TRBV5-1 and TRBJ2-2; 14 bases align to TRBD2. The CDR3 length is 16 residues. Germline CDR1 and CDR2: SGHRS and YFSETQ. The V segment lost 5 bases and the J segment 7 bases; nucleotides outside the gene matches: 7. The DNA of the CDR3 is TGCGCCAGCAGGACTAGCGGGAGGGCCGTGGTCGGGGAGCTGTTTTTT. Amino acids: CASRTSGRAVVGELFF. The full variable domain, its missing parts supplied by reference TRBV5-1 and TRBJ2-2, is KAGVTQTPRYLIKTRGQQVTLSCSPISGHRSVSWYQQTPGQGLQFLFEYFSETQRNKGNFPGRFSGRQFSNSRSEMNVSTLELGDSALYLCASRTSGRAVVGELFFGEGSRLTVL.

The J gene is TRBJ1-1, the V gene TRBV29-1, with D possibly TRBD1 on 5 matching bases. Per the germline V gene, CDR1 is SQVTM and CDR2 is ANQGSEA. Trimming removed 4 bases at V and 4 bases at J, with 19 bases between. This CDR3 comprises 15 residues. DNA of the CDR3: TGCAGCGTTGCCAGGACACGTAGTCAATCCACTGAAGCTTTCTTT. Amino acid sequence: CSVARTRSQSTEAFF.

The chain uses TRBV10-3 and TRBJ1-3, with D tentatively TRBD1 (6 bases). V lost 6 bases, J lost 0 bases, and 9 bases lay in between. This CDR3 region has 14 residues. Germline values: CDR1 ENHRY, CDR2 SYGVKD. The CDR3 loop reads CAIRQGSSGNTIYF. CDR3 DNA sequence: TGTGCCATCAGGCAGGGGAGCTCTGGAAACACCATATATTTT.

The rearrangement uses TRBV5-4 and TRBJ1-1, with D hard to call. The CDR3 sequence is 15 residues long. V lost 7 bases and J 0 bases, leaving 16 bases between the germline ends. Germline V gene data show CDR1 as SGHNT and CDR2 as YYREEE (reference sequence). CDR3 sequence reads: CASSPEISMNTEAFF. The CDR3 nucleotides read TGTGCCAGCTCACCCGAGATTAGTATGAACACTGAAGCTTTCTTT.

CDR3 protein: CAWSRVDTQYF. The CDR3 DNA follows: TGTGCCTGGAGTCGGGTAGATACGCAGTATTTT. The chain couples TRBV30 to TRBJ2-3; the D is unclear. The CDR3 spans 11 residues. The germline CDR1 and CDR2 sequences are GTSNPN and SVGIG (reference sequence). Trimming took 2 bases from V and 5 from J, leaving 5 bases between them.

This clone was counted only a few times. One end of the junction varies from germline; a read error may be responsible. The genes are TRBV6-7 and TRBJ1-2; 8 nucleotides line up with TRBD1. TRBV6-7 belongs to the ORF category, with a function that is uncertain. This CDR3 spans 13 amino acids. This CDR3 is CAGSYLNRGGYTF. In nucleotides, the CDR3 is TGTGCCGGCAGTTACTTGAACAGGGGGGGCTACACCTTC.

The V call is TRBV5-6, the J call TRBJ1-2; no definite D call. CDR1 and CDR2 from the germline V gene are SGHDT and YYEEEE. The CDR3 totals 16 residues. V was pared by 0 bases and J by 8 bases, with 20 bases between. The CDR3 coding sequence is TGTGCCAGCAGCTTGGCCGTTGGCGCCGCGCAGGCGGGCTACACCTTC. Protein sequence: CASSLAVGAAQAGYTF.

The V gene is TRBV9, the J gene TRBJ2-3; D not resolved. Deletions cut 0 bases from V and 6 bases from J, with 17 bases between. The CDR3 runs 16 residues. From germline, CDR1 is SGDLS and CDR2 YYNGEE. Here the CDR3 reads CASSVVDAPPGDTQYF. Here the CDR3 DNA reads TGTGCCAGCAGCGTAGTGGATGCCCCCCCCGGGGATACGCAGTATTTT.

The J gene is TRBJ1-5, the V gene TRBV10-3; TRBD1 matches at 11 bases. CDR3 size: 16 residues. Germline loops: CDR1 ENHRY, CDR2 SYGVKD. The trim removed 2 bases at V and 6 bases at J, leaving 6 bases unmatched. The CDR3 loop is CAISEGGTGGGQPQHF. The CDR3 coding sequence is TGTGCCATCAGTGAGGGGGGGACAGGGGGTGGTCAGCCCCAGCATTTT.

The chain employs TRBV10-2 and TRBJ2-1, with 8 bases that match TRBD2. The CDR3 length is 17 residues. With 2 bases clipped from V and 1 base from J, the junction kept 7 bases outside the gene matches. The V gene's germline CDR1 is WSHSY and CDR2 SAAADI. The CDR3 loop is CASSERGGLGSYNEQFF. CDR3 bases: TGCGCCAGCAGTGAGCGGGGGGGTTTAGGATCCTACAATGAGCAGTTCTTC.

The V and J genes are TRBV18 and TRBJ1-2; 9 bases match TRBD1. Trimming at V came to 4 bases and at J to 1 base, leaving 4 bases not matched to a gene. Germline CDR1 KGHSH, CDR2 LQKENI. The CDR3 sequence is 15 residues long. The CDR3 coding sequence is TGTGCCAGCTCACGGGGACAGGGATTTAACTATGGCTACACCTTC. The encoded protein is CASSRGQGFNYGYTF.

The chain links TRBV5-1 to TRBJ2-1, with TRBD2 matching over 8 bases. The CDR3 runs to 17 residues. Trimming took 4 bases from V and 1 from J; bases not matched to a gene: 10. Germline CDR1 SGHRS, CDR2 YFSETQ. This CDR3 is CASSDRLAGGSYNEQFF. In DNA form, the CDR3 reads TGCGCCAGCAGCGATCGTCTAGCGGGTGGGTCCTACAATGAGCAGTTCTTC.

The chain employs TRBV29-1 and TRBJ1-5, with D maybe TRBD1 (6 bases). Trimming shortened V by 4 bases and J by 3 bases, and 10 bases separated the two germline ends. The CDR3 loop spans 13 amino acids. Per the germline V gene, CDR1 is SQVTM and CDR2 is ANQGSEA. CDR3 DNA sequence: TGCAGCGTTGTGGGGGCGCTCAATCAGCCCCAGCATTTT. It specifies CSVVGALNQPQHF.

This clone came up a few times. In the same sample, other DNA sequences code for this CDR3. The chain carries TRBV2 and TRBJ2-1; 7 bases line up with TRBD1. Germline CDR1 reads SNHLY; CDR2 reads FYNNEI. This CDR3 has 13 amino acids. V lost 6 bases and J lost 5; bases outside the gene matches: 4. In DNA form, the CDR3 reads TGTGCCAGCAGCCGGGACAGAGACAATGAGCAGTTCTTC. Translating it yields CASSRDRDNEQFF.

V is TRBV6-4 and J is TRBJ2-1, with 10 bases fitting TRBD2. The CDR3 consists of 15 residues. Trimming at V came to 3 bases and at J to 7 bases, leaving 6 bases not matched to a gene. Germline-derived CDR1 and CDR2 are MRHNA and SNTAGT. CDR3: CASSEEASGSNEQFF. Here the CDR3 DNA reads TGTGCCAGCAGTGAGGAGGCTAGCGGGAGTAATGAGCAGTTCTTC.